Presented here are 15 T cell receptor beta chains from one specimen sequenced in a study of regulatory T cells in long-lasting Graves disease. In building TCR beta libraries, iRepertoire HTBI primers were used together with Arm-PCR of CDR3 regions. In TCRdb, the multiplex PCR reads were re-called with MiXCR into one record per CDR3 protein. The table has 450,000 to 650,000 distinct CDR3 sequences, 16% seen once. Time point specified: newly diagnosed GD, antithyroid drugs for less than 3 months. From RNA extracted from PBMCs, the TCR library was made. This sample was also put to use in a study of T cells in Graves' hyperthyroidism and ophthalmopathy.

This material consisted of peripheral blood mononuclear cells (PBMCs), taken at new diagnosis, from a patient treated with antithyroid drugs. The receptors shown here come from a woman in her forties or fifties with Graves disease.

This clonotype was counted many times. The gene calls are TRBV3-1 and TRBJ1-1; D is possibly TRBD1 (5 bases). Trimming stripped 5 bases from V and 6 bases from J, with 10 bases between. CDR1 LGHDT and CDR2 YNNKEL come from the germline V gene (reference sequence). CDR3 size: 12 residues. The CDR3 sequence: CASSYDRSEAFF. As DNA, the CDR3 is TGTGCCAGCAGCTATGACAGATCTGAAGCTTTCTTT.

This clonotype has a count of ten or more. The V gene is TRBV28, the J gene TRBJ1-6; 9 positions agree with TRBD1. The CDR3 spans 14 residues. After removal of 7 bases from V and 10 bases from J, the junction contained 8 bases not matched to a gene. The germline CDR1 and CDR2 sequences are MDHEN and SYDVKM. The CDR3 is CASMRTGGGSPLHF. CDR3 DNA sequence: TGTGCCAGCATGAGAACAGGGGGCGGGTCACCCCTCCACTTT.

This clonotype has a handful of counts. V is TRBV24-1 and J is TRBJ1-1; no clear D. The CDR3 totals 15 residues. Germline CDR1 reads KGHDR; CDR2 reads SFDVKD. The V end lost 2 bases, the J end lost 3 bases, and 12 bases lay between the germline ends. CDR3 amino acids: CATSDSRFGDTEAFF. CDR3 DNA: TGTGCCACCAGTGATTCCCGGTTTGGGGACACTGAAGCTTTCTTT.

Here the CDR3 reads CASSESGRLAIYF. CDR3 coding DNA: TGTGCCAGCAGTGAATCGGGGCGTTTAGCCATATATTTT. This chain joins TRBV6-1 and TRBJ1-3; TRBD1 is a possible D gene (5 bases). The CDR3 contains 13 residues. V shed 2 bases and J shed 11 bases, with 13 bases lying between them. CDR1 and CDR2 (germline): MNHNS, SASEGT.

This clonotype has just a few counts. The V and J genes are TRBV11-1 and TRBJ1-1; possibly TRBD1 for D (6 bases). There are 15 residues in the CDR3. V was clipped by 2 bases and J by 1 base, with 11 bases between them. The germline gives CDR1 SGHAT, CDR2 FQDESV (reference sequence). The CDR3 is CASSLSPTGNTEAFF. The CDR3 DNA follows: TGTGCCAGCAGCTTATCGCCGACAGGGAACACTGAAGCTTTCTTT.

This clonotype was detected a few times. This sequence joins TRBV6-1 and TRBJ2-7; possibly TRBD1 for D (6 bases). The V gene's germline CDR1 is MNHNS and CDR2 SASEGT. V shed 5 bases and J shed 2 bases, with 13 bases lying between them. The CDR3 covers 14 residues. The CDR3 bases are TGTGCCAGCAGTAGGGACACCGCCACCTACGAGCAGTACTTC. Translating it yields CASSRDTATYEQYF.

The sample holds a few counts of this clonotype. The chain couples TRBV18 to TRBJ2-7; D gene uncertain. Trimming removed 2 bases at V and 0 bases at J, with 17 bases between. Germline V gives CDR1 KGHSH, CDR2 LQKENI. The CDR3 contains 17 residues. CDR3 DNA sequence: TGTGCCAGCTCACCAGTTAGATCATTAACTATCTCCTACGAGCAGTACTTC. Translation gives CASSPVRSLTISYEQYF.

In DNA, the CDR3 is TGTGCCAGCAGCTTGGTTCCGGCCCCAACCTACGAGCAGTACTTC. Translation: CASSLVPAPTYEQYF. The chain employs TRBV5-5 and TRBJ2-7, with D unresolved. Germline lookup yields CDR1 SGHKS and CDR2 YYEKEE (reference sequence). This CDR3 has 15 residues. The germline V and J ends were trimmed by 0 bases and 2 bases, with 12 bases remaining between them.

The chain joins TRBV30 to TRBJ1-3, with TRBD1 as a possible D gene (5 bases). The CDR3 has 13 residues. Germline V lookup: CDR1 GTSNPN, CDR2 SVGIG (reference sequence). The germline V and J ends were trimmed by 5 bases and 0 bases, with 8 bases remaining between them. Here the CDR3 reads CAWDSLSGNTIYF. CDR3 nucleotides: TGTGCCTGGGACAGTCTCTCTGGAAACACCATATATTTT.

The J gene is TRBJ1-2, the V gene TRBV9; TRBD1 matches at 10 bases. The CDR3 is 14 residues long. Germline CDR1 reads SGDLS; CDR2 reads YYNGEE. The V segment lost 3 bases and the J segment 7 bases; nucleotides outside the gene matches: 6. The CDR3 nucleotides are TGTGCCAGCAGCGCCGTCGGACAGGGGGTTGGCTACACCTTC. Translating it yields CASSAVGQGVGYTF.

This clonotype turned up a few times. The chain has TRBV6-2 or TRBV6-3 and TRBJ1-5, with 8 nucleotides matching TRBD1. The V gene end was trimmed by 6 bases and the J gene end by 6 bases; junction bases not matched to a gene: 7. The CDR3 contains 14 residues. Germline loops: CDR1 MNHEY, CDR2 SVGEGT. The CDR3 sequence is CASSDRGMVQPQHF. As DNA, the CDR3 is TGTGCCAGCAGCGACAGGGGTATGGTTCAGCCCCAGCATTTT.

This clonotype has a handful of counts. This chain connects TRBV18 to TRBJ1-6; 9 nucleotides agree with TRBD1. The CDR3 totals 15 residues. Germline values: CDR1 KGHSH, CDR2 LQKENI. J was trimmed by 10 bases and V by 4 bases; bases with no gene match: 8. The CDR3 spells CASSQDRGKVSPLHF. CDR3 in DNA: TGTGCCAGCTCACAGGACAGGGGAAAGGTGTCACCCCTCCACTTT. Looking up the rest from reference TRBV18 and TRBJ1-6 gives the full variable domain: NAGVMQNPRHLVRRRGQEARLRCSPMKGHSHVYWYRQLPEEGLKFMVYLQKENIIDESGMPKERFSAEFPKEGPSILRIQQVVRGDSAAYFCASSQDRGKVSPLHFGNGTRLTVT.

This clonotype showed up many times. This CDR3 is CAWSEYRGYEQYF. The CDR3 nucleotides read TGTGCCTGGAGTGAGTACAGGGGGTACGAGCAGTACTTC. The chain couples TRBV30 to TRBJ2-7, with 8 bases lining up with TRBD1. The CDR3 covers 13 residues. From germline, CDR1 is GTSNPN and CDR2 SVGIG (reference sequence). The junction had 3 bases not matched to a gene; V was cut back by 1 base and J by 4 bases.

This clonotype turned up a few times. The chain is built from TRBV29-1 and TRBJ1-1, with TRBD1 identical over 12 bases. Germline values: CDR1 SQVTM, CDR2 ANQGSEA. Trimming removed 3 bases from V and 12 bases from J; junction bases left unmatched: 11. This CDR3 comprises 14 residues. This CDR3 reads CSVDYGTGGQYTFF. In DNA, the CDR3 is TGCAGCGTTGATTACGGGACAGGGGGCCAGTACACTTTCTTT.

The table lists this clonotype with many counts. The CDR3 region has the DNA TGTGCCAGCAGCTTCCGTGGCACCGTCTCTGGAAACACCATATATTTT. Protein: CASSFRGTVSGNTIYF. The rearrangement joins TRBV12-3 or TRBV12-4 to TRBJ1-3; D call uncertain. This CDR3 spans 16 amino acids. V lost 6 bases and J 0 bases, leaving 15 bases between the germline ends.